The 8 T cell receptor beta chains presented below share a single source sample, sequenced in a study of blood T cell repertoires in COVID-19. Data came from immunoSEQ multiplex PCR; TCRdb stores just in-frame clones and leaves some out. In the table there are 150,000 to 200,000 clones, roughly 90% of which are singletons. The sample was PBMCs or T cells enriched from blood (not recorded which). These receptors all stem from a woman under 30 who had recovered from COVID-19.

J is TRBJ2-7 and V is TRBV14; 9 bases are shared with TRBD2. The CDR3 contains 18 residues. The germline CDR1 and CDR2 sequences are SGHDN and FVKESK. Trimming took 0 bases from V and 0 from J; bases not matched to a gene: 9. CDR3 region: CASSQDSPASGNSYEQYF. The DNA of the CDR3 is TGTGCCAGCAGCCAAGACTCCCCGGCTAGCGGGAACTCCTACGAGCAGTACTTC.

This clone occurred once. The chain links TRBV6-6 to TRBJ2-2, with D unclear. V was clipped by 6 bases and J by 1 base, with 6 bases between them. CDR1 MNHNY and CDR2 SVGAGI come from the germline V gene (reference sequence). This CDR3 region has 13 residues. CDR3 sequence: CASSPRNTGELFF. DNA for the CDR3: TGTGCCAGCAGCCCTAGGAACACCGGGGAGCTGTTTTTT.

This chain connects TRBV11-2 to TRBJ2-3, with 11 bases fitting TRBD2. The CDR3 contains 16 residues. The germline V gene encodes CDR1 SGHAT and CDR2 FQNNGV. The V gene end was trimmed by 5 bases and the J gene end by 2 bases; junction bases not matched to a gene: 6. CDR3 in amino acids: CASSLAGGLVTDTQYF. The CDR3 DNA follows: TGTGCCAGCAGCCTAGCGGGAGGACTAGTCACAGATACGCAGTATTTT.

The rearrangement joins TRBV2 to TRBJ2-7; D not resolved. Per the germline V gene, CDR1 is SNHLY and CDR2 is FYNNEI. Trimming cost V 3 bases and J 4 bases, with 13 bases left between them. The CDR3 loop spans 14 amino acids. CDR3 residues: CASSDRPTFYEQYF. The CDR3 nucleotides read TGTGCCAGCAGTGACAGGCCAACTTTTTACGAGCAGTACTTC.

This clone was picked up a small number of times. The genes are TRBV12-5 and TRBJ2-5, with 11 bases fitting TRBD2. The CDR3 totals 14 residues. CDR1 and CDR2 from the germline V gene are LGHNT and FRNRAP. Unmatched junction bases numbered 4, after V lost 6 bases and J lost 4 bases. The CDR3 bases are TGTGCTAGTGGCCAAACTAGCGGGAGAGAGACCCAGTACTTC. This sequence encodes CASGQTSGRETQYF.

The V and J genes are TRBV10-3 and TRBJ2-3, with 10 bases that match TRBD2. The length of the CDR3 is 12 residues. With 9 bases clipped from V and 5 bases from J, the junction kept 2 bases outside the gene matches. The germline V gene encodes CDR1 ENHRY and CDR2 SYGVKD. The CDR3 DNA sequence: TGTGCCATAGGACTAGCGGAAGATACGCAGTATTTT. It translates to CAIGLAEDTQYF.

This chain uses TRBV4-3 with TRBJ1-5, with 7 bases matching TRBD1. Germline loops: CDR1 LGHNA, CDR2 YSLEER. The trim removed 1 base at V and 6 bases at J, leaving 6 bases unmatched. This CDR3 contains 15 residues. This chain's CDR3 is CASSQGAGGTQPQHF. The CDR3, as DNA: TGCGCCAGCAGCCAAGGTGCAGGGGGGACTCAGCCCCAGCATTTT.

The chain couples TRBV7-9 to TRBJ2-3; D gene ambiguous. V was cut by 5 bases and J by 9 bases, with 12 bases left in between. This CDR3 comprises 12 residues. The V gene's germline CDR1 is SEHNR and CDR2 FQNEAQ (reference sequence). The chain's CDR3 is CASSPGQLTQYF. CDR3 nucleotide sequence: TGTGCCAGCAGCCCTGGCCAGTTGACGCAGTATTTT.